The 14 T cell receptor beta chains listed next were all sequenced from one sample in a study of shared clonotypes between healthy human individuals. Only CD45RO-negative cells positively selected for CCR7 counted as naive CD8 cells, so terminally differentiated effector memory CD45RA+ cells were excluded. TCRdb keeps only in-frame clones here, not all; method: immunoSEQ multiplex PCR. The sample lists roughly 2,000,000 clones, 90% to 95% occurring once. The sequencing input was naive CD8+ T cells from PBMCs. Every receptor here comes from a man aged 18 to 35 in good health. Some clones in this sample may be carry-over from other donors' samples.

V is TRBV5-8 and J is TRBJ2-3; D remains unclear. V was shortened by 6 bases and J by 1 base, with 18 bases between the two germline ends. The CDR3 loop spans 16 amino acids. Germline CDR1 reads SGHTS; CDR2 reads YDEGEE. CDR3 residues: CASNHCTTYCTDTQYF. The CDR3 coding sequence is TGTGCCAGCAACCACTGCACGACCTATTGCACAGATACGCAGTATTTT.

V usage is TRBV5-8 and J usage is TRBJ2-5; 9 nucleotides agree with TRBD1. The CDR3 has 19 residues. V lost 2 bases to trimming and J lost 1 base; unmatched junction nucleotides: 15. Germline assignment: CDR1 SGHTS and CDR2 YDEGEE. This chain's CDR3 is CASSFTQGQGYTFQETQYF. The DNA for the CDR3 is TGTGCCAGCAGCTTTACCCAGGGACAGGGCTATACCTTCCAAGAGACCCAGTACTTC.

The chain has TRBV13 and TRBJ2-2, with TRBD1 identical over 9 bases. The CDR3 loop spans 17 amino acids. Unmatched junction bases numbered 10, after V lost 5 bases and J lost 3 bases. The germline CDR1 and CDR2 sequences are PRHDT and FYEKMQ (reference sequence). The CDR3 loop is CASSPSGTGSYTGELFF. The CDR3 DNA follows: TGTGCCAGCAGCCCATCCGGGACAGGGTCCTACACCGGGGAGCTGTTTTTT.

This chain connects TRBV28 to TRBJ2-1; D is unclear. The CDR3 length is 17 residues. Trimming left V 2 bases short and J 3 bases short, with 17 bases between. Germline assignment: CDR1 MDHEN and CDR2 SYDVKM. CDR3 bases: TGTGCCAGCAGTTTACCCTCTGACTCCATGAGCTACAATGAGCAGTTCTTC. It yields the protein CASSLPSDSMSYNEQFF. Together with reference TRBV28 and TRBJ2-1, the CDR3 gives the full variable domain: DVKVTQSSRYLVKRTGEKVFLECVQDMDHENMFWYRQDPGLGLRLIYFSYDVKMKEKGDIPEGYSVSREKKERFSLILESASTNQTSMYLCASSLPSDSMSYNEQFFGPGTRLTVL.

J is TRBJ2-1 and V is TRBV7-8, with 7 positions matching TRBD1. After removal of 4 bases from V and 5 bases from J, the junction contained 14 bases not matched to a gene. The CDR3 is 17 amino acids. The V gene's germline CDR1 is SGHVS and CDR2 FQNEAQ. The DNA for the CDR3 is TGTGCCAGCAGCTCCCCGGGCACAGGGGCAGGTAACAATGAGCAGTTCTTC. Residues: CASSSPGTGAGNNEQFF.

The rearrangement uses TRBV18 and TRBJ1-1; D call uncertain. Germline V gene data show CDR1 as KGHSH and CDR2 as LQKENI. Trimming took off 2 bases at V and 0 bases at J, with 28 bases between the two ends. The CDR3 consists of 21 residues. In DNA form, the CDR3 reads TGTGCCAGCTCACCAGAAGTCCCGGAAGGTCTAGGGAGAACCATGAACACTGAAGCTTTCTTT. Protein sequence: CASSPEVPEGLGRTMNTEAFF.

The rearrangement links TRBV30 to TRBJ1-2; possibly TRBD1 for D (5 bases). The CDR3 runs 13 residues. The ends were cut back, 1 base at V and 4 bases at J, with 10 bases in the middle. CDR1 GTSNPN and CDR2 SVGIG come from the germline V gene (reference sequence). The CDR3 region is CAWSEWTLYGYTF. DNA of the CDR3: TGTGCCTGGAGTGAGTGGACACTCTATGGCTACACCTTC.

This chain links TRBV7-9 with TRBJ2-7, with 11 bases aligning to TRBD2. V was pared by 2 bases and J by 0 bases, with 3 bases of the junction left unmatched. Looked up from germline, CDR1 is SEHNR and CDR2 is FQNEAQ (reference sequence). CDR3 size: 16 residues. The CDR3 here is CASSLLAGGPSYEQYF. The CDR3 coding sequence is TGTGCCAGCAGCTTACTAGCGGGAGGCCCCTCCTACGAGCAGTACTTC.

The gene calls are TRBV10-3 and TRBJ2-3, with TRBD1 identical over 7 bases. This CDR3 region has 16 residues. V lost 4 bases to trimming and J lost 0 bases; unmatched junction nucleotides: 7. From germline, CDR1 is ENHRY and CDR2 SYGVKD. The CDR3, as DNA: TGTGCCATCAGTGGGCCCTGGGACAGAAGCACAGATACGCAGTATTTT. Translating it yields CAISGPWDRSTDTQYF.

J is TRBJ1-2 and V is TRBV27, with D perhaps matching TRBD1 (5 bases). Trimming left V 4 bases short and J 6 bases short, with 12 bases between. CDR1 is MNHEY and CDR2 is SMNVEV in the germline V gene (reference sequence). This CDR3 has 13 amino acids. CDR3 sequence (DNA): TGTGCCAGCAGTTCCTGGGGGTCGGATGGCTACACCTTC. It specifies CASSSWGSDGYTF.

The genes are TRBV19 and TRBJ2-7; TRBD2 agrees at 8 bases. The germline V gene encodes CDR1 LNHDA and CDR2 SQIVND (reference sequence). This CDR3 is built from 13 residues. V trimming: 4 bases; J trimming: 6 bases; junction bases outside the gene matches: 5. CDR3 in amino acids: CASSTRLAGEQYF. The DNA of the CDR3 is TGTGCCAGTAGTACCAGGCTAGCGGGCGAGCAGTACTTC. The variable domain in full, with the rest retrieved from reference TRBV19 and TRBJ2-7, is DGGITQSPKYLFRKEGQNVTLSCEQNLNHDAMYWYRQDPGQGLRLIYYSQIVNDFQKGDIAEGYSVSREKKESFPLTVTSAQKNPTAFYLCASSTRLAGEQYFGPGTRLTVT.

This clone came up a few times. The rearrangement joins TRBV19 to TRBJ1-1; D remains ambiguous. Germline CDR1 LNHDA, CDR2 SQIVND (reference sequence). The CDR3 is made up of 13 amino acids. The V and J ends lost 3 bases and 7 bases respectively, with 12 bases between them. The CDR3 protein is CASSIVVGVEAFF. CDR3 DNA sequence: TGTGCCAGTAGTATCGTTGTGGGCGTTGAAGCTTTCTTT.

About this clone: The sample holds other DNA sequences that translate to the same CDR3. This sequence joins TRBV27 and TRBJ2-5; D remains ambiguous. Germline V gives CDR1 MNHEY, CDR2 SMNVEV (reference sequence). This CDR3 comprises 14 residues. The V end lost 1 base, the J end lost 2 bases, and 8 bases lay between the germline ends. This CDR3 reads CASSLWVGQETQYF. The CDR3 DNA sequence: TGTGCCAGCAGTTTATGGGTAGGGCAAGAGACCCAGTACTTC.

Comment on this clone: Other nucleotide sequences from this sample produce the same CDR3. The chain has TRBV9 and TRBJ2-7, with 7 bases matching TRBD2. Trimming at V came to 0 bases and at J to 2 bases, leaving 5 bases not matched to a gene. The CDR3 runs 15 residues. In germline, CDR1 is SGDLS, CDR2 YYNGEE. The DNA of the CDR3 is TGTGCCAGCAGCGTAGCAACGGGAGGAACCTACGAGCAGTACTTC. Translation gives CASSVATGGTYEQYF.